The clone carrying this T cell receptor beta chain was picked up many times. Its target is unknown. The entry originates in a study of T cells in Graves' hyperthyroidism and ophthalmopathy. Across the study: Any treatment followed the collection of peripheral blood at initial diagnosis. Study-level points and caveats: Within blood appeared most thyroid clonotypes that had expanded above 0.001.

Amplified regions were TCR beta CDR3 sequences from RNA transcripts. HTBI primers were employed in a first-round RT-PCR of the TCR CDR3. TCRdb itself ran the multiplex PCR reads through MiXCR, one entry per CDR3 protein. The top ten hold around 20% of the sample, which has roughly 350,000 distinct CDR3 sequences, about 15% seen once. The CDR3 sequence is 17 residues long. Trimming took 5 bases from V and 2 from J, leaving 20 bases between them. Germline CDR1 reads MNHNS; CDR2 reads SASEGT. Orbital computed tomography, thyroid ultrasound, serum thyroxine and TRAb, and clinical symptoms together informed the diagnoses.

The chain recombines TRBV6-1 with TRBJ2-3; a possible D gene is TRBD2 (6 bases). Sequences were obtained from blood. The sequence was obtained from a woman aged 30 to 39 with Graves' ophthalmopathy. CDR3 loop: CASSFYPTSSVTDTQYF. The DNA for the CDR3 is TGTGCCAGCAGTTTCTACCCCACTAGCAGTGTCACAGATACGCAGTATTTT.